This T cell receptor (beta chain) was sequenced in a study of blood T cell repertoires in COVID-19. Authors' methods: From reference gene primer amplification, estimates of nucleated cell counts were derived. Using immunoSEQ multiplex PCR, the repertoire was profiled, and TCRdb retains in-frame clones only, with some absent. That table is the source of V, J and clone size, and D and trimming were worked out from the DNA. The sample carries tens of thousands of clones, roughly two thirds recorded once. The germline V and J ends were trimmed by 6 bases and 3 bases, with 12 bases remaining between them. Looked up from germline, CDR1 is MNHEY and CDR2 is SVGAGI. The CDR3 runs to 13 residues.

The chain couples TRBV6-5 to TRBJ2-7; D is undetermined. This clonotype was sampled from a human donor in a cohort sampled during active COVID-19. The source material was peripheral blood. CDR3 residues: CASRKELFYEQYF. The CDR3 DNA reads TGTGCCAGCAGGAAGGAGCTCTTCTACGAGCAGTACTTC.